This T cell receptor beta chain derives from a study of cytomegalovirus exposure and HLA in healthy donors (dated by TCRdb to 2016 to 2017). Regarding the research as a whole: According to an earlier analysis of 587 of the donors, about 179 million T cells yielded 117 million unique TCR beta sequences and less than 300 Gb of sequence data. All discovery cohort repertoires had been generated on a single sequencing platform. On average, 235,054 unique TCR beta nucleotide sequences were sequenced per donor among roughly 430 genotyped donors of the cohort, with roughly 20% of those sequences being non-productive. Along with the roughly 670-subject first cohort, a separate validation cohort of over a hundred different subjects was used. The number of donors typed differed by locus, with roughly 629-640 for A, B, C, DRB1 and DQB1, around 520 for DQA1, 606 for DPA1, and over 400 for DPB1. An early release that covered fewer than 800 HLA-typed donors contained about 290 gigabases of sequencing data and about 93 million unique TCR sequences. The study profiled the T cell repertoires of around 700 subjects by immunosequencing and related them to cytomegalovirus serostatus. Donor age, sex, ethnicity and CMV serostatus were collected together with the repertoire data. To predict cytomegalovirus infection status, the study combined high-throughput TCR immunosequencing, statistical association of individual TCRs with disease status, and machine learning. Both class I and class II loci were covered by HLA typing, at four-digit resolution. The later analysis used no new phenotypic data to find candidate immune exposures, relying instead on TCR beta sequences and their occurrence across donors. The genetic ancestry cluster associated with self-reported Caucasian donors included over 80% of the roughly 410 genotyped donors. A later genetic analysis took genome-wide SNP genotypes for about three fifths of the roughly 700 donors and used that subset as a discovery cohort. A few DR-DQ haplotypes were handled as single units for association and clustering because linkage in the cohort was strong. The aim of the study was to test whether cataloging public T cell receptors could identify signatures of past pathogen exposure. To decide whether each TCR beta V gene segment behaved as functional or pseudogenic, an earlier analysis of over 500 of the donors relied on high-throughput TCR beta sequencing. To study patterns of TCR occurrence, a later analysis re-analyzed previously published TCR beta repertoires from 666 donors and added high-resolution HLA genotyping.

Comment on this clone: Its recognized antigen is unknown. One base away there is no much larger clone; base qualities are not given.

The library relied on the immunoSEQ multiplex PCR assay. A mixture of 60 forward primers for TCR Vbeta segments and 13 reverse primers for TCR Jbeta segments was used in the multiplex PCR. Amplification of the CDR3 region of rearranged TCR beta genes was performed with a multiplex PCR assay on genomic DNA. The Illumina HiSeq System was used to sequence the amplified TCR beta libraries as 87-base-pair reads. In the original analysis: A later analysis counted about 80 million unique TCR beta chains across the 666 repertoires, and some 12 million of these chains were shared by at least two donors. A nearest-neighbor algorithm error-corrected the raw reads and collapsed the reads into unique sequences, merging closely related sequences to remove PCR and sequencing errors. To assign V, D and J gene segments, CDR3 sequences were aligned to IMGT reference sequences. For a sequence to be retained, a match of at least six nucleotides to both a V gene segment and a J gene segment was required. A rearrangement counted as productive if the CDR3 had no stop codons and remained in frame with V and J, and every other rearrangement counted as non-productive. Following IMGT convention, CDR3 was defined as the stretch from the second conserved V-encoded cysteine up to the conserved J-encoded phenylalanine. The earlier analysis of fewer than 750 of the donors excluded sequences that lacked an unambiguous match to a single V gene segment. An earlier analysis of 587 of the donors called V segments functional above 56.7% productive rearrangements and segregating when the between-donor standard deviation exceeded 5%. A statistical classification framework was developed to diagnose cytomegalovirus status using the catalog of TCR beta chain sequences. A later analysis assigned V and J genes by comparing TCR nucleotide sequences with IMGT/GENE-DB human TR gene sequences. The TCRdist pipeline was used in a later analysis to assign CDR3 sequences and most-parsimonious VDJ recombination scenarios. In a later analysis, each TCR beta chain was defined by its CDR3 amino acid sequence together with its V-gene family, and reads without a unique V-gene family were excluded. To address suspected cross-contamination and a sequencing artifact, a later analysis removed approximately 590 highly shared, low-generation-probability nucleotide sequences. For each public chain, a later analysis derived a clonal expansion index from normalized ranks of inferred template counts within each repertoire. In a later analysis, generation probabilities were computed using a VDJ recombination model fitted to out-of-frame rearrangements, and the results were checked against IGoR. In a later analysis, hypergeometric tests were used to score TCR-TCR, TCR-HLA and TCR-CMV co-occurrence, with a repertoire-size bias correction applied to TCR pairs. In a later analysis, false discovery rates were estimated by permuting HLA or CMV assignments 20 times. In a later analysis, co-occurring TCRs were grouped using DBSCAN, with TCRdist sequence similarity added in when clustering inside HLA-allele-positive subsets. Co-occurrence clustering excluded repertoires with fewer than 30,000 or more than 120,000 public chains, plus five with anomalous nucleotide sharing. Here the immuneACCESS table is served through TCRdb, limited to in-frame sequences with V and J called. Missing clones are a known gap in these copies; in checked studies unresolved V genes cover under half, and the rest lacks a known reason. From that table come the V and J calls and clone size; the DNA was used to work out D and trimming. The sample contains approximately 140,000 clones, roughly 88% of them found a single time. The top ten clones comprise approximately 2.6% of the sample.

Overall study results and their limits: In a later genetic analysis, a missense DCLRE1C variant was associated with V-gene and J-gene trimming of TCR beta chains, and the association was replicated in an independent cohort. A few of the identified cytomegalovirus-associated TCR beta chains were confirmed in vitro to be specific for cytomegalovirus antigens. According to a later analysis, most CMV-associated TCR beta chains appeared to be HLA-restricted, and the HLA associations seemed to be driven largely by CMV exposure. When HLA alleles, especially DR and DQ, strongly co-occurred, attributing TCR associations to individual alleles was difficult. Over 15 rarely observed V segments, including chromosome 9 orphons, were excluded from the earlier analysis of 550 to 700 of the donors because counts were too low. The study listed 164 TCR beta chains as associated with cytomegalovirus. CMV serostatus was the only immune exposure information available for the cohort. Linkage disequilibrium might explain the correlated functional status among segregating V segments, but an unknown experimental factor could not be ruled out. Most TCR sequences were observed very rarely across donors, whereas some public TCRs were present in many individuals. According to a later analysis, parvovirus B19, influenza, CMV and Epstein-Barr virus appeared linked to several top co-occurrence clusters. In a later analysis, HLA-associated TCR beta chains showed more clonal expansion and lower generation probabilities than non-associated chains that were equally common. Compared with the roughly 670-donor mean, donors in an Asian-associated ancestry cluster had fewer N-insertions in productive TCRs, according to a later genetic analysis. In a later analysis, around 17,000 TCR beta sequences were associated with specific HLA alleles at a false discovery rate of 0.05. The classifier was reported to diagnose cytomegalovirus status with high specificity and sensitivity in both the original and validation cohorts. A cluster of highly shared sequence variants was judged likely to represent a technical artifact of the sequencing pipeline. In this cohort, only TCR beta chains were sequenced, and detectable features were limited by the absence of alpha or paired-chain data. Because HLA typing was unavailable for some donors at each locus, only the typed subset was used in association tests. According to a later analysis, TCR association rates differed among HLA loci, with DRB1 alleles showing the most associated TCRs and HLA-C alleles showing the fewest. The authors suggested that the approach could potentially be extended to other disease states and immunological phenotypes. An earlier analysis of 587 of the donors showed that most TCR beta V segments appeared in productive rearrangements either about 87% or about 30% of the time, which broadly matched IMGT annotations. Because the 87-base-pair reads could not distinguish some IMGT-functional V segments, including TRBV6-2 and TRBV6-3, those segments were excluded. A further reported finding was that TCR beta sequences accurately predicted the HLA-A and HLA-B alleles for most subjects in the first cohort. Roughly uniform sequencing depth across donors was assumed in presence/absence analyses, although this assumption may not hold.

The CDR3 measures 15 amino acids from cysteine to phenylalanine. The retained sequence is limited to the CDR3, 45 bases, with the frame set at the first base. Ends trimmed: V by 0 bases, J by 4 bases; bases unmatched to a gene: 6. Looking up the germline V gene yields CDR1 SGDLS and CDR2 YYNGEE. In total, approximately 690 healthy bone marrow donors made up the cohort. Cohort members were all nominally healthy when sampled, although unrecorded immune exposures were likely present. The donor was CMV seronegative and was included in the group of a few hundred seronegative cohort members. Every donor gave a peripheral blood sample, and the peripheral blood mononuclear cells from that sample were used for TCR beta sequencing. Genomic DNA was extracted from the blood cell samples with the Qiagen DNeasy Blood Extraction Kit.

Recombination connected TRBV9 to TRBJ1-1, with TRBD1 identical over 7 junction bases. The source is a middle-aged man in good health and CMV-seronegative. The sample taken for sequencing was PBMCs. CDR3 reads: CASSVGGGAGTEAFF. The sequence in DNA is TGTGCCAGCAGCGTAGGAGGGGGCGCCGGCACTGAAGCTTTCTTT.